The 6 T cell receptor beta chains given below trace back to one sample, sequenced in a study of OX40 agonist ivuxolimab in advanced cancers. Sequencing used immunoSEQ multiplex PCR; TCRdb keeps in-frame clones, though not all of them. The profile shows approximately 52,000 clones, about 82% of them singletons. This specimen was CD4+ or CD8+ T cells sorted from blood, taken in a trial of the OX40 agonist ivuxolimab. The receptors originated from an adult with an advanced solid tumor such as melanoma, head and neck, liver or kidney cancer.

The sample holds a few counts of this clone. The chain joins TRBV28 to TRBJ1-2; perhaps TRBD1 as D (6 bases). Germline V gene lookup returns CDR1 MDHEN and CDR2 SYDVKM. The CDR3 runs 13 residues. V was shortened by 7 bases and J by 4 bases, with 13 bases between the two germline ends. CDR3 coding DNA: TGTGCCAGCATTCCCACAGGGCGCTATGGCTACACCTTC. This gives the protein CASIPTGRYGYTF.

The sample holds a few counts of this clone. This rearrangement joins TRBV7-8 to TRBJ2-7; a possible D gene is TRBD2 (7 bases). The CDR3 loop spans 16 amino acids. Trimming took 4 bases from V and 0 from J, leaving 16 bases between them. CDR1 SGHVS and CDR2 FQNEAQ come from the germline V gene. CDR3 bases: TGTGCCAGCAGCTCCCGAAGGGGGGGTAGCTCCTACGAGCAGTACTTC. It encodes CASSSRRGGSSYEQYF. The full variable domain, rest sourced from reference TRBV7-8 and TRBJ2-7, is GAGVSQSPRYKVAKRGQDVALRCDPISGHVSLFWYQQALGQGPEFLTYFQNEAQLDKSGLPSDRFFAERPEGSVSTLKIQRTQQEDSAVYLCASSSRRGGSSYEQYFGPGTRLTVT.

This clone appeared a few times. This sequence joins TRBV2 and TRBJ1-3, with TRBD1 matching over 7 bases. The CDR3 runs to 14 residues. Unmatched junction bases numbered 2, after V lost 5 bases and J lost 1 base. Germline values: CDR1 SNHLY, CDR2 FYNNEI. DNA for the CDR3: TGTGCCAGCAGTTTGGACAGGTCTGGAAACACCATATATTTT. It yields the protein CASSLDRSGNTIYF.

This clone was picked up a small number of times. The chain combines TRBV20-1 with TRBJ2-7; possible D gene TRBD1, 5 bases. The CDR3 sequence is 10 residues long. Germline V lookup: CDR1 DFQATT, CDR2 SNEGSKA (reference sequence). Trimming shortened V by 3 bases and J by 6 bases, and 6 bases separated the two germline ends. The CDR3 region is CSASRAEQYF. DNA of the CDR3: TGCAGTGCTAGCAGGGCCGAGCAGTACTTC.

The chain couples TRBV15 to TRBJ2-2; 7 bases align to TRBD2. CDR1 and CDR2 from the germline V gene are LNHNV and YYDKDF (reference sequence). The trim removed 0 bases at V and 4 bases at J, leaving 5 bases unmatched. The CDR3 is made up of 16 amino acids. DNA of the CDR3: TGTGCCACCAGCAGAGATCGGAGCGGGGCCACCGGGGAGCTGTTTTTT. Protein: CATSRDRSGATGELFF.

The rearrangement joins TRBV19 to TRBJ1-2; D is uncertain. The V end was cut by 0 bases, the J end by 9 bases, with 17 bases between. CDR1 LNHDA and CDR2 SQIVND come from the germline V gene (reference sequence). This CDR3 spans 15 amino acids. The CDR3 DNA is TGTGCCAGTAGTATAGAGGGCGAAGCGGTGGGCAGCTACACCTTC. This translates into CASSIEGEAVGSYTF.